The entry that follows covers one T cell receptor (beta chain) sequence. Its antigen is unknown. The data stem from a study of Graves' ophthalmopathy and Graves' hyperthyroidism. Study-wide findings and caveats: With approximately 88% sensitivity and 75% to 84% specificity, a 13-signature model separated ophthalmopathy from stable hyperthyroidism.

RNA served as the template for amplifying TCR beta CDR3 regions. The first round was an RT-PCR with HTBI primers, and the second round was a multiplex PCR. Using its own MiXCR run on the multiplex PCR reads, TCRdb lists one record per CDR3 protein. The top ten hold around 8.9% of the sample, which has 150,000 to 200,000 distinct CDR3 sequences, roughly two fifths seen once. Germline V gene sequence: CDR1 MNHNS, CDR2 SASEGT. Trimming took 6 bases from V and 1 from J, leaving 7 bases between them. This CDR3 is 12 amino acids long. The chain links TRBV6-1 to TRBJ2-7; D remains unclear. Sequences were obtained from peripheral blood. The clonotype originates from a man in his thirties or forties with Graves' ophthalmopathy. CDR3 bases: TGTGCCAGCAGACATCCATCCTACGAGCAGTACTTC. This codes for CASRHPSYEQYF.